This T cell receptor (beta chain) was recovered during a study of shared clonotypes between healthy human individuals. Broader study findings: A small donor pool kept down the genetic and exposure-history diversity that was represented.

Across several immunoSEQ plates, the genomic DNA of each subset was split evenly. Generated by immunoSEQ multiplex PCR, the TCRdb table keeps only in-frame clones and is missing some. Of roughly 480,000 clones listed, 70% to 80% are singletons. This clone has a single count. The antigen remains undetermined. Donors were healthy HIV-negative adults without recent acute infections or vaccinations. The V end lost 5 bases, the J end lost 7 bases, and 15 bases lay between the germline ends. This CDR3 has 13 amino acids. The germline gives CDR1 SGHVS, CDR2 FQNEAQ. J is TRBJ2-7 and V is TRBV7-8; D unclear. The source material was PBMCs. The source is a woman aged 40 to 55 in good health. Some clones in this sample may be carry-over from other donors' samples. CDR3 protein: CASSGRWAREQYF. CDR3 DNA: TGTGCCAGCAGCGGCCGGTGGGCGAGGGAGCAGTACTTC.